These 3 T cell receptor beta chains share one sample of origin, sequenced in a study of tumor and adjacent non-tumor tissue in lung cancer. TCRbeta libraries were built with three rounds of nested PCR, modified from ARM-PCR. MiXCR was run by TCRdb on the multiplex PCR reads, yielding one entry per CDR3 protein. The sample consists of approximately 82,000 distinct CDR3 sequences, less than 85% of them appearing once. No cell sorting was done before RNA was extracted from the tissue. Distant lung tissue was collected more than 3 cm away from the tumor edge. Sequenced: distant non-tumor lung tissue. The receptor source for this set is a man between 65 and 80 years old with non-small cell lung cancer.

Notes on this clonotype: A much larger clone differs from this one at a single base, so this may be a read error. This chain uses TRBV28 with TRBJ2-6; 9 bases line up with TRBD1. Germline CDR1 reads MDHEN; CDR2 reads SYDVKM. The CDR3 is made up of 16 amino acids. V dropped 11 bases and J dropped 1; count of bases not matched to a gene: 9. This chain's CDR3 is CALWGGQGSGANVLTF. DNA for the CDR3: TGTGCCCTATGGGGGGGACAGGGATCTGGGGCCAACGTCCTGACTTTC.

Remarks on this clonotype: This could be a read error, since a much larger clone is one nucleotide away. The chain employs TRBV14 and TRBJ2-5; D remains unclear. CDR3 length equals 13 residues. V was clipped by 7 bases and J by 3 bases, with 12 bases between them. Germline V gives CDR1 SGHDN, CDR2 FVKESK. DNA of the CDR3: TGTGCCAGCAACCGGAACATCGAAGAGACCCAGTACTTC. It translates to CASNRNIEETQYF.

Worth noting for this clonotype: The junction departs from germline at one end; a sequencing error may be responsible. The chain couples TRBV24-1 to TRBJ1-5; the D gene is possibly TRBD1 (5 bases). The CDR3 runs 16 residues. Germline V CDR1 and CDR2: KGHDR, SFDVKD. The DNA of the CDR3 is TGTGCCACCAGTGATTCGGGGGGAAGGGTGGATCATCCCCAGCATTTT. This gives the protein CATSDSGGRVDHPQHF.